What follows are 30 T cell receptor beta chains derived from one specimen sequenced in a study of blood T cell repertoires in COVID-19. The repertoire was sequenced with immunoSEQ multiplex PCR; TCRdb's copy has only in-frame clones and lacks some. Among 200,000 to 300,000 clones listed, nearly 85% were seen once. Material: peripheral blood. These TCRs come from a human donor in a cohort sampled during active COVID-19.

The J gene is TRBJ2-7, the V gene TRBV19; 7 nucleotides match TRBD1. With V trimmed by 3 bases and J by 2 bases, 7 bases remained unmatched. Germline V gene lookup returns CDR1 LNHDA and CDR2 SQIVND (reference sequence). The CDR3 has 15 residues. The CDR3 loop reads CASSMGQSRAYEQYF. CDR3 in DNA: TGTGCCAGTAGTATGGGACAGAGTAGAGCCTACGAGCAGTACTTC.

V gene TRBV18 combines with J gene TRBJ1-6, with D perhaps matching TRBD1 (6 bases). This CDR3 spans 17 amino acids. Germline V CDR1 and CDR2: KGHSH, LQKENI. The ends were cut back, 6 bases at V and 7 bases at J, with 22 bases in the middle. This chain's CDR3 is CASSPFVGAFVNSPLHF. The DNA of the CDR3 is TGTGCCAGCTCCCCCTTTGTGGGGGCATTCGTAAATTCACCCCTCCACTTT. Full variable domain (missing parts from reference TRBV18 and TRBJ1-6): NAGVMQNPRHLVRRRGQEARLRCSPMKGHSHVYWYRQLPEEGLKFMVYLQKENIIDESGMPKERFSAEFPKEGPSILRIQQVVRGDSAAYFCASSPFVGAFVNSPLHFGNGTRLTVT.

The chain combines TRBV11-2 with TRBJ2-1; D unresolved. The ends were cut back, 0 bases at V and 13 bases at J, with 7 bases in the middle. This CDR3 comprises 11 residues. Germline V CDR1 and CDR2: SGHAT, FQNNGV. This CDR3 is CASSLDRLQFF. The CDR3 nucleotides are TGTGCCAGCAGCTTAGATCGACTTCAGTTCTTC.

V is TRBV2 and J is TRBJ2-1, with 8 positions matching TRBD1. V trimming: 5 bases; J trimming: 4 bases; junction bases outside the gene matches: 13. Germline-derived CDR1 and CDR2 are SNHLY and FYNNEI. The CDR3 has 17 residues. DNA of the CDR3: TGTGCCAGCAGTACACACCTGACAGGGGCCCTGTACAATGAGCAGTTCTTC. Translating gives CASSTHLTGALYNEQFF.

The chain joins TRBV28 to TRBJ1-2, with D possibly being TRBD1 (6 bases). The CDR3 covers 14 residues. Looked up from germline, CDR1 is MDHEN and CDR2 is SYDVKM. Trimming left V 5 bases short and J 6 bases short, with 16 bases between. The DNA of the CDR3 is TGTGCCAGCAGTGGGCCCGGACAGATCGATGGCTACACCTTC. Translated, it gives CASSGPGQIDGYTF.

The chain employs TRBV12-5 and TRBJ2-1, with D perhaps matching TRBD1 (6 bases). V was clipped by 1 base and J by 2 bases, with 9 bases between them. Germline CDR1 is LGHNT and CDR2 is FRNRAP. There are 15 residues in the CDR3. CDR3 amino acids: CASGLDRAPYNEQFF. The DNA of the CDR3 is TGTGCTAGTGGTTTGGACAGGGCCCCCTACAATGAGCAGTTCTTC.

In regard to this clone: At the DNA level, this CDR3 is encoded by other sequences in the same sample as well. This chain joins TRBV5-1 and TRBJ2-5; 11 bases match TRBD1. The CDR3 extends over 14 amino acids. V trimming: 5 bases; J trimming: 3 bases; junction bases outside the gene matches: 3. Germline V gene data show CDR1 as SGHRS and CDR2 as YFSETQ. The CDR3 loop reads CASSMGQGEETQYF. In nucleotides, the CDR3 is TGCGCCAGCAGTATGGGACAGGGGGAAGAGACCCAGTACTTC.

This chain links TRBV6-5 with TRBJ1-2; 9 bases are shared with TRBD1. Losses at the gene ends were 7 bases for V and 6 bases for J; bases not matched to a gene: 6. Germline V lookup: CDR1 MNHEY, CDR2 SVGAGI. This CDR3 spans 13 amino acids. DNA of the CDR3: TGTGCCAGCACCAATACAGGGGGCGATGGCTACACCTTC. Protein sequence: CASTNTGGDGYTF.

V gene TRBV2 combines with J gene TRBJ2-7; possible D gene TRBD1, 5 bases. The ends were cut back, 7 bases at V and 1 base at J, with 11 bases in the middle. CDR1 is SNHLY, CDR2 FYNNEI, per germline. This CDR3 has 13 amino acids. The chain's CDR3 is CASKSGWSYEQYF. DNA of the CDR3: TGTGCCAGCAAATCAGGGTGGTCCTACGAGCAGTACTTC.

This clone came up once. This chain connects TRBV27 to TRBJ1-1, with a possible D match to TRBD1 (5 bases). The germline gives CDR1 MNHEY, CDR2 SMNVEV (reference sequence). V was trimmed by 5 bases and J by 0 bases, leaving 10 bases between them. The length of the CDR3 is 14 residues. The CDR3 region has the DNA TGTGCCAGCAGTCTCGGACATTTGAACACTGAAGCTTTCTTT. It yields the protein CASSLGHLNTEAFF.

This chain connects TRBV5-1 to TRBJ2-6; D gene uncertain. V was cut by 4 bases and J by 0 bases, with 11 bases left in between. Germline V gives CDR1 SGHRS, CDR2 YFSETQ. This CDR3 has 16 amino acids. CDR3 nucleotides: TGCGCCAGCAGCGAACGACATGTCTCTGGGGCCAACGTCCTGACTTTC. Translation: CASSERHVSGANVLTF.

The chain couples TRBV2 to TRBJ2-7, with D maybe TRBD2 (6 bases). Trimming took 10 bases from V and 3 from J, leaving 10 bases between them. The CDR3 runs to 11 residues. CDR1 SNHLY and CDR2 FYNNEI come from the germline V gene. In nucleotides, the CDR3 is TGTGCCACCGCGGGGTACTACGAGCAGTACTTC. Its translation is CATAGYYEQYF. Full variable domain (outside the CDR3, taken from reference TRBV2 and TRBJ2-7): EPEVTQTPSHQVTQMGQEVILRCVPISNHLYFYWYRQILGQKVEFLVSFYNNEISEKSEIFDDQFSVERPDGSNFTLKIRSTKLEDSAMYFCATAGYYEQYFGPGTRLTVT.

The chain links TRBV5-1 to TRBJ2-2, with 8 positions matching TRBD1. Germline loops: CDR1 SGHRS, CDR2 YFSETQ. After removal of 4 bases from V and 5 bases from J, the junction contained 13 bases not matched to a gene. The CDR3 extends over 17 amino acids. The CDR3 sequence is CASSLAIQGALTGELFF. The CDR3 DNA sequence: TGCGCCAGCAGCCTAGCGATCCAGGGGGCCTTAACCGGGGAGCTGTTTTTT.

The rearrangement links TRBV5-1 to TRBJ2-7, with TRBD1 matching 10 bases. Germline V gives CDR1 SGHRS, CDR2 YFSETQ. The ends lost 4 bases at V and 0 bases at J; junction bases unmatched: 7. The CDR3 totals 16 residues. This CDR3 is CASSTTGGGLSYEQYF. The CDR3 nucleotides are TGCGCCAGCAGCACGACAGGGGGCGGCCTCTCCTACGAGCAGTACTTC.

The V and J genes are TRBV5-1 and TRBJ2-3, with D possibly TRBD2 on 6 matching bases. This CDR3 spans 15 amino acids. V was trimmed by 4 bases and J by 2 bases, leaving 14 bases between them. Germline V gene data show CDR1 as SGHRS and CDR2 as YFSETQ. The CDR3: CASSTEGYITDTQYF. CDR3 nucleotides: TGCGCCAGCAGCACGGAGGGCTACATCACAGATACGCAGTATTTT.

The rearrangement uses TRBV5-4 and TRBJ2-1, with TRBD1 matching over 12 bases. The CDR3 is 15 amino acids. Trimming removed 3 bases from V and 6 bases from J; junction bases left unmatched: 4. The germline V gene encodes CDR1 SGHNT and CDR2 YYREEE (reference sequence). CDR3: CASSWGTGGRNEQFF. As DNA, the CDR3 is TGTGCCAGCAGCTGGGGGACAGGGGGCCGCAATGAGCAGTTCTTC. Based on the CDR3 plus reference TRBV5-4 and TRBJ2-1, the full variable domain is ETGVTQSPTHLIKTRGQQVTLRCSSQSGHNTVSWYQQALGQGPQFIFQYYREEENGRGNFPPRFSGLQFPNYSSELNVNALELDDSALYLCASSWGTGGRNEQFFGPGTRLTVL.

The V gene is TRBV10-1, the J gene TRBJ2-1, with 12 bases fitting TRBD2. This CDR3 region has 16 residues. J gave up 6 bases and V 0 bases, and 3 bases lay outside the gene matches. The germline V gene encodes CDR1 WNHNN and CDR2 SYGVQD (reference sequence). The CDR3: CASSESPGLAGNEQFF. The CDR3 DNA is TGCGCCAGCAGTGAGTCCCCGGGACTAGCGGGCAATGAGCAGTTCTTC.

The chain recombines TRBV6-6 with TRBJ1-1; TRBD1 might be the D (5 bases). Between the trimmed V and J ends, which lost 7 bases and 4 bases, there was a span of 16 bases. The germline CDR1 and CDR2 sequences are MNHNY and SVGAGI (reference sequence). This CDR3 region has 14 residues. CDR3 loop: CASKIGVSSTEAFF. CDR3 DNA sequence: TGTGCCAGCAAGATAGGGGTCTCAAGCACTGAAGCTTTCTTT.

This clone was seen only once. The chain carries TRBV28 and TRBJ1-4; 11 bases are shared with TRBD1. The CDR3 extends over 17 amino acids. Germline V gene lookup returns CDR1 MDHEN and CDR2 SYDVKM. V dropped 6 bases and J dropped 6; count of bases not matched to a gene: 12. The CDR3 sequence is CASSPPFGTGGHEKLFF. For the CDR3, the DNA is TGTGCCAGCAGCCCACCTTTCGGGACAGGGGGGCATGAAAAACTGTTTTTT.

This chain links TRBV28 with TRBJ2-1; 16 bases line up with TRBD2. CDR1 and CDR2 (germline): MDHEN, SYDVKM. J lost 15 bases, V lost 6 bases, and 5 bases had no gene match. This CDR3 contains 13 residues. As DNA, the CDR3 is TGTGCCAGCAGCACCGGGACTAGCGGGAGGGGGTTCTTC. Translated, it gives CASSTGTSGRGFF.

V gene TRBV6-5 combines with J gene TRBJ2-2; a weak D match, TRBD2 (7 bases). Trimming cost V 4 bases and J 2 bases, with 14 bases left between them. CDR3 length: 16 residues. Germline V gene data show CDR1 as MNHEY and CDR2 as SVGAGI. CDR3 sequence: CASSLGGAGNTGELFF. The DNA of the CDR3 is TGTGCCAGCAGTTTGGGGGGGGCAGGCAACACCGGGGAGCTGTTTTTT.

The CDR3 nucleotides read TGTGCCAGCTCCTTGGGCCCAGGCCACCCCCTCTCTGGAAACACCATATATTTT. It is translated as CASSLGPGHPLSGNTIYF. The genes are TRBV5-7 and TRBJ1-3; D gene uncertain. TRBV5-7 is identified as an open reading frame with a role that is uncertain. This CDR3 region has 18 residues. The V end lost 7 bases, the J end lost 0 bases, and 23 bases lay between the germline ends.

The chain joins TRBV6-5 to TRBJ2-7; the D is unclear. V was shortened by 4 bases and J by 2 bases, with 9 bases between the two germline ends. The CDR3 sequence is 13 residues long. Germline CDR1 MNHEY, CDR2 SVGAGI. The CDR3 nucleotides read TGTGCCAGCAGTTCCGCCCTAACCTACGAGCAGTACTTC. This encodes CASSSALTYEQYF.

The chain couples TRBV7-5 to TRBJ2-7; the DNA was not used to check the table's D call, TRBD2. TRBV7-5 is described as a pseudogene. The CDR3 is 15 residues long. The chain's CDR3 is CARSFPSGGPYEQYF. Written as DNA, the CDR3 is TGTGCCAGAAGCTTCCCTAGCGGGGGGCCCTACGAGCAGTACTTC.

This chain links TRBV9 with TRBJ2-3; the match to TRBD2 covers 11 bases. The CDR3 has 17 amino acids. The germline CDR1 and CDR2 sequences are SGDLS and YYNGEE. The J segment lost 4 bases and the V segment lost 0 bases, leaving 7 bases of the junction unmatched. DNA for the CDR3: TGTGCCAGCAGCGTAGGTAGTAGCGGGGGGGTTCCAGATACGCAGTATTTT. This sequence encodes CASSVGSSGGVPDTQYF. Drawing the rest from reference TRBV9 and TRBJ2-3, the complete variable domain is DSGVTQTPKHLITATGQRVTLRCSPRSGDLSVYWYQQSLDQGLQFLIQYYNGEERAKGNILERFSAQQFPDLHSELNLSSLELGDSALYFCASSVGSSGGVPDTQYFGPGTRLTVL.

The chain uses TRBV5-4 and TRBJ2-1, with 15 nucleotides matching TRBD2. The V segment lost 4 bases and the J segment 5 bases; nucleotides outside the gene matches: 10. In germline, CDR1 is SGHNT, CDR2 YYREEE (reference sequence). This CDR3 region has 18 residues. In DNA form, the CDR3 reads TGTGCCAGCAGCGCGAGGACTAGCGGGGGGGCATTCAACAATGAGCAGTTCTTC. This gives the protein CASSARTSGGAFNNEQFF.

The chain recombines TRBV5-4 with TRBJ1-1; 9 nucleotides match TRBD1. Germline CDR1 and CDR2: SGHNT and YYREEE (reference sequence). J lost 0 bases, V lost 3 bases, and 18 bases had no gene match. CDR3 length: 20 amino acids. As DNA, the CDR3 is TGTGCCAGCAGCTACGTGACAGGGGGTGGTGTACCTTTCATGAACACTGAAGCTTTCTTT. As protein: CASSYVTGGGVPFMNTEAFF. The full variable domain, in which reference TRBV5-4 and TRBJ1-1 provide the parts outside the CDR3, is ETGVTQSPTHLIKTRGQQVTLRCSSQSGHNTVSWYQQALGQGPQFIFQYYREEENGRGNFPPRFSGLQFPNYSSELNVNALELDDSALYLCASSYVTGGGVPFMNTEAFFGQGTRLTVV.

In its sample, this clone was seen a few times. The chain recombines TRBV5-5 with TRBJ2-5; D possibly corresponds to TRBD1 (5 bases). The V end lost 4 bases, the J end lost 5 bases, and 15 bases lay between the germline ends. Per germline, CDR1 SGHKS and CDR2 YYEKEE (reference sequence). This CDR3 contains 14 residues. The CDR3 loop is CASSTWTKGETQYF. CDR3 bases: TGTGCCAGCAGCACTTGGACAAAGGGGGAGACCCAGTACTTC.

The chain joins TRBV5-6 to TRBJ1-4; TRBD1 matches at 7 bases. This CDR3 comprises 14 residues. V dropped 0 bases and J dropped 8; count of bases not matched to a gene: 4. The germline gives CDR1 SGHDT, CDR2 YYEEEE. The DNA for the CDR3 is TGTGCCAGCAGCTTGGGACAGGGTCAGGAAAAACTGTTTTTT. This gives the protein CASSLGQGQEKLFF.

This clone was seen only a few times. The chain employs TRBV4-2 and TRBJ2-1; no clear D gene. The CDR3 has 13 residues. Germline V gene sequence: CDR1 LGHNA, CDR2 YNFKEQ. V lost 1 base to trimming and J lost 7 bases, with 8 bases between them. The CDR3 is CASSQGLVNEQFF. The CDR3 DNA reads as TGTGCCAGCAGCCAAGGTTTAGTAAATGAGCAGTTCTTC.